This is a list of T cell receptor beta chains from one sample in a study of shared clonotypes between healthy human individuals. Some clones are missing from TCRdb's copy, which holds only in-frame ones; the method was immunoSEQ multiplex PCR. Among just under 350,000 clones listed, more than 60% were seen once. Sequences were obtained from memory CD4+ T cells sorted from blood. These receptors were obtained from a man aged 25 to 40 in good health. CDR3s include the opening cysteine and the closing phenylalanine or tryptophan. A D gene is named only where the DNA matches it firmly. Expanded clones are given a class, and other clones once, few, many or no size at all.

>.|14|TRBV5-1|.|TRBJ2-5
CASSLFGSQETQYF
TGCGCCAGCAGCTTATTCGGGTCCCAAGAGACCCAGTACTTC
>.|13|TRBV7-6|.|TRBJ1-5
CASSPLPDQPQHF
TGTGCCAGCAGCCCTCTCCCCGATCAGCCCCAGCATTTT
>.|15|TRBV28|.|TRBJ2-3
CASSLVPWGTDTQYF
TGTGCCAGCAGTTTAGTACCTTGGGGCACAGATACGCAGTATTTT
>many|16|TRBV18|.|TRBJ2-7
CASSPPIHTTSYEQYF
TGTGCCAGCTCACCACCAATCCACACAACCTCCTACGAGCAGTACTTC
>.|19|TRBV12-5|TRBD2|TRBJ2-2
CASGSTNRGLAVNTGELFF
TGTGCTAGTGGCTCCACTAACCGCGGACTAGCGGTGAACACCGGGGAGCTGTTTTTT
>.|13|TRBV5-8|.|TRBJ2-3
CASSPGDTDTQYF
TGTGCCAGCAGTCCCGGGGACACAGATACGCAGTATTTT
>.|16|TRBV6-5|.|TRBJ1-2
CASSYGRGADLYGYTF
TGTGCCAGCAGTTACGGGCGGGGGGCGGACTTGTATGGCTACACCTTC
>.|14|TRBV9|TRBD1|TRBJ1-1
CASSGGQGGTEAFF
TGTGCCAGCAGCGGCGGACAGGGGGGCACTGAAGCTTTCTTT
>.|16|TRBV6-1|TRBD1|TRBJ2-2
CTSSERTGRNTGELFF
TGTACCAGCAGCGAAAGGACAGGGAGGAACACCGGGGAGCTGTTTTTT
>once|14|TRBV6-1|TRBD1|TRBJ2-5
CASSERDRQETQYF
TGTGCCAGCAGTGAAAGGGACAGACAAGAGACCCAGTACTTC
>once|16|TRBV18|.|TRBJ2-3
CASSPTSGAHTDTQYF
TGTGCCAGCTCACCAACCAGCGGAGCCCACACAGATACGCAGTATTTT
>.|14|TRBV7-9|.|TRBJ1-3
CASSSQRQVNTIYF
TGTGCCAGCAGCTCACAGCGCCAGGTGAACACCATATATTTT
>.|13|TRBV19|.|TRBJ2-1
CASTGSSYNEQFF
TGTGCCAGCACAGGGAGCTCCTACAATGAGCAGTTCTTC
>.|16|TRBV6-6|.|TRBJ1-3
CASSYGHRSSGNTIYF
TGTGCCAGCAGTTACGGGCACCGGAGCTCTGGAAACACCATATATTTT
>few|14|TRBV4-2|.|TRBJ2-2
CASSQDINTGELFF
TGTGCCAGCAGCCAAGACATCAACACCGGGGAGCTGTTTTTT